This T cell receptor beta chain comes out of a study of Ad26.COV2.S vaccination and SARS-CoV-2 variants. Treatment meaning: about 20 received Ad26.COV2.S at low or high dose, single or two shots; about five received placebo; per-sample allocation not given. Sampling was performed 63 days after the first vaccine or placebo injection. The assay was immunoSEQ multiplex PCR, and TCRdb's table has in-frame clones only and misses some. This sample has roughly 380,000 clones, with over 75% found just once. The sequencing here drew on peripheral blood, taken in a trial of Ad26.COV2.S vaccine versus placebo. The source of this sequence is a person between 18 and 60 years old who received the Ad26.COV2.S COVID-19 vaccine or a placebo.

The CDR3 is CATSEGDRGNEQFF. The CDR3 DNA sequence: TGTGCCACCAGTGAAGGGGACAGGGGGAATGAGCAGTTCTTC. The rearrangement links TRBV24-1 to TRBJ2-1, with 11 bases that match TRBD1. Germline V gene data show CDR1 as KGHDR and CDR2 as SFDVKD. Germline trimming cut 4 bases from V and 7 bases from J; bases unmatched to any gene: 2. This CDR3 spans 14 amino acids.